Below are 23 T cell receptor beta chains sequenced from a single sample in a study of blood T cell repertoires in COVID-19. The assay was immunoSEQ multiplex PCR, and TCRdb's table has in-frame clones only and misses some. The data show tens of thousands of clones, about 91% seen once. The source material was peripheral blood. The source is a woman aged 80 or over with active or convalescent COVID-19.

V usage is TRBV5-1 and J usage is TRBJ2-7; D possibly corresponds to TRBD1 (6 bases). Looked up from germline, CDR1 is SGHRS and CDR2 is YFSETQ. This CDR3 has 13 amino acids. Trimming removed 4 bases from V and 4 bases from J, with 12 bases in between. The chain's CDR3 is CASSKGVGYEQYF. For the CDR3, the DNA is TGCGCCAGCAGCAAGGGGGTGGGTTACGAGCAGTACTTC.

The chain has TRBV29-1 and TRBJ1-1; no clear D gene. V gave up 3 bases and J gave up 10 bases, with 12 bases separating them. The CDR3 is made up of 11 amino acids. Germline V CDR1 and CDR2: SQVTM, ANQGSEA. In DNA, the CDR3 is TGCAGCGTTGATCGGGGAGCGGGAGCTTTCTTT. As protein: CSVDRGAGAFF.

This chain joins TRBV9 and TRBJ1-3; D unclear. The CDR3 runs 14 residues. Germline-derived CDR1 and CDR2 are SGDLS and YYNGEE. The V end was cut by 3 bases, the J end by 0 bases, with 7 bases between. DNA for the CDR3: TGTGCCAGCAGCGACTTGAGCTCTGGAAACACCATATATTTT. Translation gives CASSDLSSGNTIYF.

The chain links TRBV7-8 to TRBJ1-3; D unclear. The CDR3 totals 14 residues. Trimming cost V 2 bases and J 4 bases, with 9 bases left between them. Germline CDR1 is SGHVS and CDR2 is FQNEAQ. CDR3 in amino acids: CASSLRGMGNTIYF. CDR3 sequence (DNA): TGTGCCAGCAGCTTACGGGGAATGGGAAACACCATATATTTT.

The chain joins TRBV19 to TRBJ1-1, with D possibly TRBD1 on 5 matching bases. Trimming removed 3 bases at V and 3 bases at J, with 17 bases between. Germline V lookup: CDR1 LNHDA, CDR2 SQIVND (reference sequence). The CDR3 loop spans 16 amino acids. CDR3 in amino acids: CASSIGHFGGDTEAFF. The CDR3 DNA reads TGTGCCAGTAGTATCGGTCATTTTGGGGGGGACACTGAAGCTTTCTTT.

The J gene is TRBJ2-3, the V gene TRBV5-8, with TRBD2 matching 11 bases. The CDR3 spans 17 residues. The trim removed 4 bases at V and 2 bases at J, leaving 9 bases unmatched. The germline V gene encodes CDR1 SGHTS and CDR2 YDEGEE. In nucleotides, the CDR3 is TGTGCCAGCAGCCCGGGGACTAGCGGACGACTCACAGATACGCAGTATTTT. Translated: CASSPGTSGRLTDTQYF.

The chain recombines TRBV5-1 with TRBJ1-5, with D perhaps TRBD1 (5 bases). The germline V gene encodes CDR1 SGHRS and CDR2 YFSETQ. This CDR3 contains 15 residues. V was clipped by 0 bases and J by 6 bases, with 13 bases between them. CDR3 coding DNA: TGCGCCAGCAGCTTGGGGGGGACGGGAGGTCAGCCCCAGCATTTT. Translation gives CASSLGGTGGQPQHF.

The rearrangement links TRBV12-5 to TRBJ1-2, with 8 bases fitting TRBD1. The CDR3 sequence is 14 residues long. Germline CDR1 reads LGHNT; CDR2 reads FRNRAP. V lost 7 bases to trimming and J lost 1 base; unmatched junction nucleotides: 5. The CDR3 region has the DNA TGTGCTAGTGCTCCCGGACAGGGTAACTATGGCTACACCTTC. Translation gives CASAPGQGNYGYTF.

The chain carries TRBV12-3 or TRBV12-4 and TRBJ2-2; D not resolved. The CDR3 is 13 amino acids. V dropped 8 bases and J dropped 6 bases, with 13 bases sitting between them. The CDR3 protein is CASARLQAGELFF. In DNA form, the CDR3 reads TGTGCCAGCGCCCGACTCCAAGCCGGGGAGCTGTTTTTT.

The rearrangement links TRBV18 to TRBJ1-2; no clear D. V was cut by 4 bases and J by 0 bases, with 6 bases left in between. Germline V lookup: CDR1 KGHSH, CDR2 LQKENI. This CDR3 is 13 amino acids long. CDR3 sequence reads: CASSLQANYGYTF. The CDR3 bases are TGTGCCAGCTCACTCCAGGCTAACTATGGCTACACCTTC.

This clone has a single count. The chain carries TRBV9 and TRBJ1-4; D perhaps matches TRBD1 (5 bases). Trimming took 1 base from V and 8 from J, leaving 21 bases between them. Germline V lookup: CDR1 SGDLS, CDR2 YYNGEE. The CDR3 contains 17 residues. CDR3 in amino acids: CASSVSVGGDRGEKLFF. CDR3 DNA: TGTGCCAGCAGCGTAAGCGTTGGGGGGGATCGAGGAGAAAAACTGTTTTTT.

The chain recombines TRBV4-1 with TRBJ1-2; D call uncertain. The V gene lost 0 bases and the J gene lost 2 bases, with 10 bases spanning the gap. This CDR3 contains 15 residues. The V gene's germline CDR1 is MGHRA and CDR2 YSYEKL. The CDR3 DNA sequence: TGCGCCAGCAGCCAAGATCAGACACCCAACTATGGCTACACCTTC. Its translation: CASSQDQTPNYGYTF.

In its sample, this clone was seen once. The chain combines TRBV4-3 with TRBJ1-4; no firm D call. The CDR3 runs 16 residues. Trimming shortened V by 0 bases and J by 2 bases, and 10 bases separated the two germline ends. Germline-derived CDR1 and CDR2 are LGHNA and YSLEER. The CDR3 reads CASSQDPPSTNEKLFF. The CDR3 DNA reads TGCGCCAGCAGCCAAGATCCCCCCAGTACTAATGAAAAACTGTTTTTT.

The J gene is TRBJ1-2, the V gene TRBV27; no firm D call. The germline CDR1 and CDR2 sequences are MNHEY and SMNVEV (reference sequence). Trimming removed 3 bases from V and 0 bases from J, with 8 bases in between. CDR3 size: 14 residues. The DNA of the CDR3 is TGTGCCAGCAGTTTGAGCCTAGCTAACTATGGCTACACCTTC. It translates to CASSLSLANYGYTF.

The chain couples TRBV10-3 to TRBJ1-2, with D perhaps matching TRBD1 (6 bases). The ends were cut back, 6 bases at V and 7 bases at J, with 18 bases in the middle. Germline CDR1 and CDR2: ENHRY and SYGVKD. The CDR3 extends over 14 amino acids. Written as DNA, the CDR3 is TGTGCCATCAGACCAGGGGCTTTCGGCCCTGGCTACACCTTC. Protein: CAIRPGAFGPGYTF.

Here the CDR3 reads CASSLAKGAHEQYF. DNA for the CDR3: TGTGCCAGCAGCTTAGCGAAGGGGGCCCACGAGCAGTACTTC. The genes are TRBV7-2 and TRBJ2-7; 7 bases line up with TRBD1. The CDR3 contains 14 residues. V gave up 0 bases and J gave up 5 bases; unmatched junction bases: 4. The germline CDR1 and CDR2 sequences are SGHTA and FQGNSA.

This clone showed up just a few times. The chain links TRBV7-2 to TRBJ2-7, with D perhaps matching TRBD2 (5 bases). Trimming stripped 5 bases from V and 4 bases from J, with 18 bases between. The CDR3 consists of 15 residues. Germline lookup yields CDR1 SGHTA and CDR2 FQGNSA. CDR3 bases: TGTGCCAGCAGCGACACGGTAGAGGGTTGGTACGAGCAGTACTTC. Translated: CASSDTVEGWYEQYF.

This clone has more than one count but fewer than ten. V usage is TRBV24-1 and J usage is TRBJ1-2, with D unclear. This CDR3 has 13 residues. Germline values: CDR1 KGHDR, CDR2 SFDVKD. Trimming left V 3 bases short and J 4 bases short, with 8 bases between. CDR3 DNA sequence: TGTGCCACCAGTGATCACGGGAGCTATGGCTACACCTTC. Translated: CATSDHGSYGYTF.

The CDR3 loop is CASSLAPGGYGYTF. The CDR3 nucleotides are TGTGCCAGCAGCTTAGCTCCAGGGGGCTATGGCTACACCTTC. The gene calls are TRBV7-2 and TRBJ1-2; TRBD1 matches at 7 bases. V dropped 0 bases and J dropped 4; count of bases not matched to a gene: 2. This CDR3 contains 14 residues. Germline V CDR1 and CDR2: SGHTA, FQGNSA.

The J gene is TRBJ1-2, the V gene TRBV19; 9 positions match TRBD1. Looked up from germline, CDR1 is LNHDA and CDR2 is SQIVND (reference sequence). With 3 bases clipped from V and 6 bases from J, the junction kept 5 bases outside the gene matches. The CDR3 runs 14 residues. The CDR3: CASSIWRTGDGYTF. CDR3 in DNA: TGTGCCAGTAGTATTTGGAGGACAGGGGATGGCTACACCTTC.

The rearrangement uses TRBV5-1 and TRBJ1-1; TRBD1 might be the D (6 bases). Trimming shortened V by 2 bases and J by 1 base, and 9 bases separated the two germline ends. The CDR3 is 14 amino acids. Germline V CDR1 and CDR2: SGHRS, YFSETQ. CDR3 loop: CASSFFRGNTEAFF. CDR3 nucleotides: TGCGCCAGCAGCTTTTTCAGGGGGAACACTGAAGCTTTCTTT. The variable domain in full, with the rest retrieved from reference TRBV5-1 and TRBJ1-1, is KAGVTQTPRYLIKTRGQQVTLSCSPISGHRSVSWYQQTPGQGLQFLFEYFSETQRNKGNFPGRFSGRQFSNSRSEMNVSTLELGDSALYLCASSFFRGNTEAFFGQGTRLTVV.

By proportion, this clone is medium-sized. The chain links TRBV3-1 (or the pseudogene TRBV3-2) to TRBJ1-5; D gene unclear. Per germline, CDR1 LGHDT and CDR2 YNNKEL (reference sequence). The CDR3 loop spans 14 amino acids. Trimming pared 8 bases from V and 4 bases from J, leaving 15 bases between. The DNA of the CDR3 is TGTGCCAGCGGCCTAGGTGGGAGGAATCAGCCCCAGCATTTT. Amino acids: CASGLGGRNQPQHF.

The rearrangement uses TRBV7-2 and TRBJ1-1, with a weak D call TRBD1 (6 bases). The V gene lost 5 bases and the J gene lost 1 base, with 17 bases spanning the gap. The germline V gene encodes CDR1 SGHTA and CDR2 FQGNSA. This CDR3 contains 16 residues. The CDR3 here is CASSVYQGRGNTEAFF. Written as DNA, the CDR3 is TGTGCCAGCAGCGTCTATCAGGGGAGAGGGAACACTGAAGCTTTCTTT.